The sequence of this T cell receptor (beta chain) was determined in a study of T-cell memory formation after mild COVID-19. TCRdb reprocessed the 5' RACE reads with MiXCR, giving one entry per CDR3 protein. The sample contains approximately 98,000 distinct CDR3 sequences, about 18% of which appear only once. This CDR3 has 17 amino acids. CDR1 is ENHRY and CDR2 is SYGVKD in the germline V gene. With 4 bases removed from V and 0 bases from J, the gap between germline ends came to 18 bases. This clonotype was observed a handful of times. Material for sequencing was PBMCs or a T cell subset sorted from them (not recorded which). J is TRBJ1-2 and V is TRBV10-3, with D unclear. This receptor was obtained from a man between 18 and 29 years old who had mild COVID-19 (a few samples of this study predate the infection). Cell type and time point are not known. CDR3 in DNA: TGTGCCATCAGTGGGGATGGTGTCAGGTCAACTAACTATGGCTACACCTTC. Amino acids: CAISGDGVRSTNYGYTF.